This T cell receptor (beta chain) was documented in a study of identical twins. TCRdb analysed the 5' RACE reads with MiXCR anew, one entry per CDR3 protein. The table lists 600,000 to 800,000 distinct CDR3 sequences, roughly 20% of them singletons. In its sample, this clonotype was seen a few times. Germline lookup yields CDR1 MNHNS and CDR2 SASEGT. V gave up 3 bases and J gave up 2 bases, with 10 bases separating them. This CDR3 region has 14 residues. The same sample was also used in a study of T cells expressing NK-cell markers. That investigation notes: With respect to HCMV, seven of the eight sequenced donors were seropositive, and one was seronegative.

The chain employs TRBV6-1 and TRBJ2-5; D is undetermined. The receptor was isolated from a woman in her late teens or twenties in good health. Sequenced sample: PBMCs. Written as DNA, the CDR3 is TGTGCCAGCAGTGAGATTGTACAACAAGAGACCCAGTACTTC. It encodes CASSEIVQQETQYF.